The 5 T cell receptor beta chains reported below all come from one sample, sequenced in a study of T cells in Graves' hyperthyroidism and ophthalmopathy (dated by TCRdb to between 2017 and 2020). Library preparation used multiplex PCR. The data were produced on an Illumina HiSeq 2000. TCR beta CDR3 regions were amplified from RNA transcripts. For the first round of RT-PCR on the TCR CDR3, the HTBI primer set was used together with the Qiagen OneStep RT-PCR kit. The public sequencing data were trimmed at Q25 with fastp and processed into clonotypes with MiXCR by TCRdb, which kept only in-frame beta chains. Here each entry gathers all rows of one CDR3 protein and keeps the most common genes and DNA. The sample profile shows approximately 300,000 distinct CDR3 sequences; 15% to 20% of them were found once. Roughly 50% of the sample comes from the top ten. The material sequenced was blood. These receptors all come from a woman aged 55-70 years with Graves' ophthalmopathy.

This clonotype came up a few times. J is TRBJ2-3 and V is TRBV18; D might be TRBD2 (6 bases). Germline V gene data show CDR1 as KGHSH and CDR2 as LQKENI. Trimming left V 5 bases short and J 4 bases short, with 19 bases between. This CDR3 contains 16 residues. CDR3 nucleotides: TGTGCCAGCTCAGGGCGTTCGGGGGAAAAGGCAGATACGCAGTATTTT. Protein: CASSGRSGEKADTQYF.

Of note for this clonotype: A read error is possible here, since a much larger clone lies one base away. The rearrangement uses TRBV20-1 and TRBJ1-1; 7 bases are shared with TRBD1. V trimming: 6 bases; J trimming: 5 bases; junction bases outside the gene matches: 6. CDR3 length: 12 residues. CDR1 and CDR2 from the germline V gene are DFQATT and SNEGSKA (reference sequence). In nucleotides, the CDR3 is TGCAGTGCGATTCAGGGGGAAACTGAAGCTTTCTTT. Protein product: CSAIQGETEAFF.

This clonotype was counted ten times or more. This chain connects TRBV18 to TRBJ1-2; the D is unclear. From germline, CDR1 is KGHSH and CDR2 LQKENI. This CDR3 has 13 residues. V shed 2 bases and J shed 6 bases, with 10 bases lying between them. DNA of the CDR3: TGTGCCAGCTCACCATCACAGAGAAATGGCTACACCTTC. Its protein product is CASSPSQRNGYTF.

In this sample, this clonotype turned up a few times. The V and J genes are TRBV20-1 and TRBJ2-7; perhaps TRBD2 as D (5 bases). The CDR3 is 13 residues long. Per the germline V gene, CDR1 is DFQATT and CDR2 is SNEGSKA (reference sequence). Trimming cost V 0 bases and J 7 bases, with 13 bases left between them. The CDR3 region is CSAREGLTGEQYF. The CDR3, as DNA: TGCAGTGCTAGAGAGGGCCTTACGGGGGAGCAGTACTTC.

Many counts were recorded for this clonotype. V is TRBV20-1 and J is TRBJ2-3; no clear D. The CDR3 runs to 11 residues. Trimming took off 6 bases at V and 6 bases at J, with 10 bases between the two ends. Germline-derived CDR1 and CDR2 are DFQATT and SNEGSKA (reference sequence). CDR3 region: CSASKADTQYF. The CDR3 bases are TGCAGTGCAAGTAAGGCGGATACGCAGTATTTT.